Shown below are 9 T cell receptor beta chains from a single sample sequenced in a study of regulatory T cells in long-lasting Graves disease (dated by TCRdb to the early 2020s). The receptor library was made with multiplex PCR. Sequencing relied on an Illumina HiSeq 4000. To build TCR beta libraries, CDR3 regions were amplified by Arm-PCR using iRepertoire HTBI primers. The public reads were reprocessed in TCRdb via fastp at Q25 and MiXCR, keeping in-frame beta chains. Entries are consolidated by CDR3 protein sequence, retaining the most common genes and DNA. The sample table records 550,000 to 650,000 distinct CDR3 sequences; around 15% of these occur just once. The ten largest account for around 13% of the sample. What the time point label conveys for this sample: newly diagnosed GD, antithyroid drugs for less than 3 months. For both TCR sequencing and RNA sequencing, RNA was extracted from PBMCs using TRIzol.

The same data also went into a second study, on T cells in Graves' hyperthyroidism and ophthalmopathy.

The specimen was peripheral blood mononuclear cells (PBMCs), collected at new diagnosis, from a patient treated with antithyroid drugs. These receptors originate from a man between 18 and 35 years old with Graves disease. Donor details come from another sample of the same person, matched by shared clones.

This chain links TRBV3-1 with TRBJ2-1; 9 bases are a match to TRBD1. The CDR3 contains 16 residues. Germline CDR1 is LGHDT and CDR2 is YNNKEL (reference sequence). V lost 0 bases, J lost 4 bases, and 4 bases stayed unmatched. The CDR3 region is CASSQDRGQGYNEQFF. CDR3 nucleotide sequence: TGTGCCAGCAGCCAAGATCGAGGACAGGGGTACAATGAGCAGTTCTTC.

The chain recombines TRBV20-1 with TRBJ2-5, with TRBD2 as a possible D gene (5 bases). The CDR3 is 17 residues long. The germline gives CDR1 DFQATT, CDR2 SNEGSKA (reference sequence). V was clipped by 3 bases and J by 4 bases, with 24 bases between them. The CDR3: CSASSGLELGPGETQYF. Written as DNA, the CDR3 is TGCAGTGCTAGTTCCGGACTCGAACTAGGGCCTGGAGAGACCCAGTACTTC.

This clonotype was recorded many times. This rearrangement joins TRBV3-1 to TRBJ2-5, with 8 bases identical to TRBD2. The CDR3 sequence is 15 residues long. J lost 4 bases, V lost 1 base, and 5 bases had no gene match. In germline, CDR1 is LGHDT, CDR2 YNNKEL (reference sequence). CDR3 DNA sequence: TGTGCCAGCAGCCAAGCCGGGACTAGTGGAGAGACCCAGTACTTC. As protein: CASSQAGTSGETQYF.

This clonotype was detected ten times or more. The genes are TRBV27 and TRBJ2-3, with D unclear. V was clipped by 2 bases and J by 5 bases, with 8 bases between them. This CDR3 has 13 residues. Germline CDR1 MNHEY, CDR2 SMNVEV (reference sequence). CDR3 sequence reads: CASSLSPEDTQYF. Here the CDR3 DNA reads TGTGCCAGCAGTTTAAGTCCCGAAGATACGCAGTATTTT.

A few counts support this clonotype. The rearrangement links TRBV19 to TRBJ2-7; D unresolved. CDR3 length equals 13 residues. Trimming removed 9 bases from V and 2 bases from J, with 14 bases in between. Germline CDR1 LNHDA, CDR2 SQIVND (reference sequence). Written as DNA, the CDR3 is TGTGCCAGCGCCGAGGCGAGTCCCTACGAGCAGTACTTC. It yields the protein CASAEASPYEQYF.

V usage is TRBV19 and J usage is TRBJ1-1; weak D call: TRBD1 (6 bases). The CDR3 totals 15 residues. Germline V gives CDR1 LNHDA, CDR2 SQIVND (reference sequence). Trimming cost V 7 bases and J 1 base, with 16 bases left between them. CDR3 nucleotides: TGTGCCAGTATTGGCAGGGGAGTATGGAACACTGAAGCTTTCTTT. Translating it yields CASIGRGVWNTEAFF.

CDR3 DNA: TGTGCCAGCAGTTTGGCCGGGACCAGCAATCAGCCCCAGCATTTT. Translated, it gives CASSLAGTSNQPQHF. The genes are TRBV27 and TRBJ1-5; weak D call: TRBD1 (5 bases). The V gene's germline CDR1 is MNHEY and CDR2 SMNVEV (reference sequence). There are 15 residues in the CDR3. Trimming took off 3 bases at V and 1 base at J, with 10 bases between the two ends.

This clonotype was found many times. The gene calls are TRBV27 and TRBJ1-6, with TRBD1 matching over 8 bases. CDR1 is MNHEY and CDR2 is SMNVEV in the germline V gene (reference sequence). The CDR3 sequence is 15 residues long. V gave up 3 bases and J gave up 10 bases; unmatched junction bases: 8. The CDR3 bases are TGTGCCAGCAGTTTGACAGGGGCCTTGCGCTCACCCCTCCACTTT. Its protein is CASSLTGALRSPLHF.

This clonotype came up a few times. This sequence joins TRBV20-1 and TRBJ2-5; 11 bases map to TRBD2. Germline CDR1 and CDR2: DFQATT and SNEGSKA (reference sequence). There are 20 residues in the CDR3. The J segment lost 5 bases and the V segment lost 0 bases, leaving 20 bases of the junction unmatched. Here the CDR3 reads CSARDRYLVAGGTYWETQYF. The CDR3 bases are TGCAGTGCTAGAGATCGTTATCTGGTAGCGGGAGGGACATACTGGGAGACCCAGTACTTC.